Only one count was recorded for the clone carrying this T cell receptor beta chain. The CDR3 totals 14 residues. Deletions cut 1 base from V and 8 bases from J, with 15 bases between. Germline lookup yields CDR1 SGHRS and CDR2 YFSETQ. This sample stems from a study of lymphopenia after photon versus proton radiotherapy. The data were produced by immunoSEQ multiplex PCR, yet TCRdb's version contains in-frame clones alone and is incomplete. This sample has more than 25,000 clones, with 75% to 90% found just once. This sequence originates from a woman between 50 and 59 years old with pancreatic cancer. Sequenced material: peripheral blood, taken from a patient treated with photon-based radiotherapy. The gene calls are TRBV5-1 and TRBJ1-2; D remains ambiguous. The CDR3 loop is CASSLPGPGYGYTF. The CDR3 DNA is TGCGCCAGCAGCTTGCCGGGCCCCGGATACGGCTACACCTTC. The whole variable domain, filled in from reference TRBV5-1 and TRBJ1-2, reads KAGVTQTPRYLIKTRGQQVTLSCSPISGHRSVSWYQQTPGQGLQFLFEYFSETQRNKGNFPGRFSGRQFSNSRSEMNVSTLELGDSALYLCASSLPGPGYGYTFGSGTRLTVV.